These 27 T cell receptor beta chains originate from one sample sequenced in a study of T cells in Graves' hyperthyroidism and ophthalmopathy. Researchers amplified the TCR beta CDR3 regions from RNA transcripts. HTBI primers drove first-round RT-PCR of the TCR CDR3. MiXCR was run by TCRdb on the multiplex PCR reads, yielding one entry per CDR3 protein. Among 300,000 to 350,000 distinct CDR3 sequences, about a sixth were seen once, and the ten largest hold 15% to 17%. Sequencing was performed on blood. These TCRs come from a woman aged 40-49 years with Graves' ophthalmopathy.

At least ten counts were recorded for this clonotype. The V gene is TRBV30, the J gene TRBJ1-1; TRBD1 is a possible D gene (5 bases). Germline V lookup: CDR1 GTSNPN, CDR2 SVGIG (reference sequence). This CDR3 contains 16 residues. V gave up 8 bases and J gave up 5 bases, with 27 bases separating them. DNA for the CDR3: TGTGCCCAGGGCAGAGTCCGAGGGACCGGAGGGACTGAAGCTTTCTTT. Protein: CAQGRVRGTGGTEAFF.

This clonotype was detected many times. The chain recombines TRBV12-3 or TRBV12-4 with TRBJ2-5; 10 positions match TRBD1. The CDR3 is 14 amino acids. Germline trimming cut 8 bases from V and 7 bases from J; bases unmatched to any gene: 10. This CDR3 is CASQDRGLGGTQYF. Here the CDR3 DNA reads TGTGCCAGCCAAGACAGGGGGCTCGGCGGGACCCAGTACTTC.

In its sample, this clonotype was seen many times. CDR3 sequence: CASSFRFVGTGSSEQYF. DNA of the CDR3: TGTGCCAGCAGCTTCCGTTTTGTTGGGACAGGGTCAAGCGAGCAGTACTTC. The chain combines TRBV11-2 with TRBJ2-7, with TRBD1 identical over 9 bases. Unmatched junction bases numbered 15, after V lost 3 bases and J lost 6 bases. The V gene's germline CDR1 is SGHAT and CDR2 FQNNGV. The CDR3 covers 17 residues. Full variable domain (missing parts from reference TRBV11-2 and TRBJ2-7): EAGVAQSPRYKIIEKRQSVAFWCNPISGHATLYWYQQILGQGPKLLIQFQNNGVVDDSQLPKDRFSAERLKGVDSTLKIQPAKLEDSAVYLCASSFRFVGTGSSEQYFGPGTRLTVT.

This clonotype was observed many times. This sequence joins TRBV5-1 and TRBJ1-1, with D maybe TRBD1 (5 bases). The CDR3 length is 16 residues. Germline CDR1 reads SGHRS; CDR2 reads YFSETQ. Trimming took off 6 bases at V and 2 bases at J, with 20 bases between the two ends. DNA for the CDR3: TGCGCCAGCACCTCTAACCCGGGACTGAGAAACACTGAAGCTTTCTTT. Its protein is CASTSNPGLRNTEAFF.

This clonotype has ten or more counts. The genes are TRBV12-3 or TRBV12-4 and TRBJ1-1, with D possibly TRBD1 on 5 matching bases. The V and J ends lost 6 bases and 4 bases respectively, with 18 bases between them. This CDR3 region has 15 residues. The CDR3 DNA is TGTGCCAGCAGCCTGAGACGGGGGAGCACCACTGAAGCTTTCTTT. Translation: CASSLRRGSTTEAFF.

In this sample, this clonotype turned up many times. This chain uses TRBV9 with TRBJ1-5; 9 bases fit TRBD1. The CDR3 loop spans 19 amino acids. V shed 4 bases and J 2 bases; nucleotides not matched to a gene: 16. Germline CDR1 SGDLS, CDR2 YYNGEE. CDR3 DNA: TGTGCCAGCAGCCAAGAGAGGGGACAGGGTGATTTCGGCAATCAGCCCCAGCATTTT. Its protein is CASSQERGQGDFGNQPQHF.

The sample holds many counts of this clonotype. The chain combines TRBV19 with TRBJ1-1; D gene unclear. The germline V gene encodes CDR1 LNHDA and CDR2 SQIVND (reference sequence). The germline V and J ends were trimmed by 10 bases and 3 bases, with 15 bases remaining between them. This CDR3 region has 13 residues. The DNA of the CDR3 is TGTGCCACTACCTCACTTCGGGACACTGAAGCTTTCTTT. Residues: CATTSLRDTEAFF.

In its sample, this clonotype was seen many times. This chain uses TRBV6-2 or TRBV6-3 with TRBJ2-5, with TRBD2 as a possible D gene (6 bases). This CDR3 is built from 14 residues. Trimming stripped 5 bases from V and 5 bases from J, with 15 bases between. The germline V gene encodes CDR1 MNHEY and CDR2 SVGEGT. CDR3 region: CASSTYGGRETQYF. Here the CDR3 DNA reads TGTGCCAGCAGTACCTACGGGGGACGGGAGACCCAGTACTTC.

With respect to this clonotype: One base away lies a much larger clone, so this may be a sequencing read error. No DNA is shown, since the ends of the CDR3 on it are uncertain; the CDR3 is the one TCRdb lists. The CDR3 loop reads CAGGQSSNYGCTF. This rearrangement joins TRBV6-1 to TRBJ1-2; the DNA was not compared with TRBD1, the D call given in the table. From germline, CDR1 is MNHNS and CDR2 SASEGT. Inclusive of both ends, the CDR3 amounts to 13 amino acids.

This clonotype was observed at least ten times. The gene calls are TRBV11-1 and TRBJ2-7; 14 positions match TRBD2. Germline-derived CDR1 and CDR2 are SGHAT and FQDESV (reference sequence). Trimming cost V 4 bases and J 6 bases; bases outside gene matches: 8. The length of the CDR3 is 16 residues. The chain's CDR3 is CASSSALTSGRGEQYF. Here the CDR3 DNA reads TGTGCCAGCAGCTCCGCCCTGACTAGCGGGAGGGGCGAGCAGTACTTC.

This clonotype has ten or more counts. J is TRBJ2-7 and V is TRBV7-2; D may be TRBD1 or TRBD2 (5 bases each). Germline V gene data show CDR1 as SGHTA and CDR2 as FQGNSA. Between the trimmed V and J ends, which lost 1 base and 3 bases, there was a span of 10 bases. The length of the CDR3 is 14 residues. In nucleotides, the CDR3 is TGTGCCAGCAGCTTAGAGTTGGGGGACTACGAGCAGTACTTC. This gives the protein CASSLELGDYEQYF.

The CDR3 here is CASNSRETDTQYF. The DNA of the CDR3 is TGTGCCAGCAACTCTCGGGAGACAGATACGCAGTATTTT. The chain employs TRBV7-2 and TRBJ2-3, with D possibly being TRBD2 (6 bases). Germline V gene sequence: CDR1 SGHTA, CDR2 FQGNSA. The CDR3 covers 13 residues. V was shortened by 7 bases and J by 3 bases, with 11 bases between the two germline ends.

This clonotype came up a few times. The chain carries TRBV6-1 and TRBJ2-7; 7 bases agree with TRBD2. This CDR3 is 13 amino acids long. The junction had 4 bases not matched to a gene; V was cut back by 6 bases and J by 2 bases. The germline gives CDR1 MNHNS, CDR2 SASEGT. DNA of the CDR3: TGTGCCAGCAGCGGGCGGGAGACCTACGAGCAGTACTTC. Translating gives CASSGRETYEQYF.

This clonotype was detected only a few times. The V call is TRBV9, the J call TRBJ1-2, with D hard to call. Trimming pared 0 bases from V and 2 bases from J, leaving 8 bases between. Germline CDR1 reads SGDLS; CDR2 reads YYNGEE. This CDR3 comprises 14 residues. For the CDR3, the DNA is TGTGCCAGCAGCGTAGACTCGGGAAACTATGGCTACACCTTC. Residues: CASSVDSGNYGYTF.

The table lists this clonotype with many counts. This chain uses TRBV4-1 with TRBJ1-6; unclear D gene. Germline V gene data show CDR1 as MGHRA and CDR2 as YSYEKL. There are 12 residues in the CDR3. The ends were cut back, 1 base at V and 10 bases at J, with 5 bases in the middle. CDR3 residues: CASSQGRSPLHF. The CDR3 nucleotides are TGCGCCAGCAGCCAAGGGAGGTCACCCCTCCACTTT.

The V gene is TRBV5-1, the J gene TRBJ2-2, with D unclear. Germline loops: CDR1 SGHRS, CDR2 YFSETQ. The CDR3 is 16 residues long. The germline V and J ends were trimmed by 0 bases and 1 base, with 10 bases remaining between them. This CDR3 is CASSLVVPLNTGELFF. In DNA form, the CDR3 reads TGCGCCAGCAGCTTGGTGGTACCACTGAACACCGGGGAGCTGTTTTTT.

There are many counts of this clonotype. V is TRBV5-1 and J is TRBJ2-2; TRBD2 is a possible D gene (5 bases). The CDR3 extends over 13 amino acids. The germline CDR1 and CDR2 sequences are SGHRS and YFSETQ. Trimming took off 4 bases at V and 8 bases at J, with 12 bases between the two ends. CDR3 in amino acids: CASSNPGEGELFF. In DNA, the CDR3 is TGCGCCAGCAGCAACCCCGGGGAGGGGGAGCTGTTTTTT.

The table lists this clonotype with many counts. The CDR3 sequence: CASSLVQGHQAFF. The CDR3 DNA follows: TGTGCCAGCAGCCTAGTACAGGGCCATCAAGCTTTCTTT. This sequence joins TRBV7-3 and TRBJ1-1, with D perhaps TRBD1 (6 bases). CDR1 SGHTA and CDR2 FQGTGA come from the germline V gene. V shed 5 bases and J shed 9 bases, with 16 bases lying between them. This CDR3 is 13 amino acids long.

This clonotype was recorded at least ten times. This chain joins TRBV2 and TRBJ2-2; no definite D call. V was cut by 3 bases and J by 3 bases, with 5 bases left in between. Per germline, CDR1 SNHLY and CDR2 FYNNEI. This CDR3 contains 13 residues. CDR3 protein: CASSEAHTGELFF. In DNA form, the CDR3 reads TGTGCCAGCAGTGAGGCTCACACCGGGGAGCTGTTTTTT.

This clonotype appeared many times. The chain couples TRBV6-5 to TRBJ2-7; 10 nucleotides line up with TRBD2. J lost 5 bases, V lost 0 bases, and 10 bases had no gene match. Germline assignment: CDR1 MNHEY and CDR2 SVGAGI. There are 17 residues in the CDR3. In DNA form, the CDR3 reads TGTGCCAGCAGTTACTCGCAGCCTAGCGGGAGCGTCCACGAGCAGTACTTC. It codes for CASSYSQPSGSVHEQYF.

Details on this clonotype: Lacking the conserved final phenylalanine or tryptophan, this CDR3 likely reflects a read error. The chain links TRBV7-2 to TRBJ2-5, with D possibly matching TRBD2 (5 bases). Per germline, CDR1 SGHTA and CDR2 FQGNSA. V lost 5 bases to trimming and J lost 7 bases, with 17 bases between them. CDR3 size: 14 residues. Here the CDR3 reads CASSTRTGAGTQYL. The CDR3 bases are TGTGCCAGCAGCACCCGGACTGGTGCGGGGACCCAGTACCTC.

This clonotype has a count of ten or more. The chain uses TRBV28 and TRBJ1-2; D not resolved. The CDR3 extends over 12 amino acids. Deletions cut 10 bases from V and 4 bases from J, with 13 bases between. Germline V lookup: CDR1 MDHEN, CDR2 SYDVKM. CDR3 in DNA: TGTGCCACTAACGGACTAGGCTATGGCTACACCTTC. This sequence encodes CATNGLGYGYTF.

This clonotype was detected ten times or more. The V and J genes are TRBV15 and TRBJ2-7; D gene unclear. This CDR3 is built from 14 residues. Trimming shortened V by 5 bases and J by 2 bases, and 13 bases separated the two germline ends. The germline V gene has CDR1 LNHNV and CDR2 YYDKDF (reference sequence). The CDR3 nucleotides are TGTGCCACCAGCGGAAATAGTAGACCCTACGAGCAGTACTTC. Its translation: CATSGNSRPYEQYF.

The V call is TRBV3-1, the J call TRBJ2-7, with D possibly TRBD2 on 5 matching bases. V lost 3 bases and J lost 5, with 23 bases in between. Germline CDR1 is LGHDT and CDR2 is YNNKEL (reference sequence). The CDR3 contains 17 residues. The CDR3 region is CASSHSLAGLLINEQYF. The CDR3 DNA is TGTGCCAGCAGCCATAGTTTGGCGGGCCTACTGATAAACGAGCAGTACTTC.

This clonotype was counted ten times or more. CDR3 residues: CASSPGGGRNQPQHF. Here the CDR3 DNA reads TGTGCCAGCAGCCCAGGGGGTGGGCGCAATCAGCCCCAGCATTTT. V is TRBV7-8 and J is TRBJ1-5, with TRBD1 matching 7 bases. This CDR3 has 15 amino acids. Germline V gene data show CDR1 as SGHVS and CDR2 as FQNEAQ. Trimming took 5 bases from V and 2 from J; bases not matched to a gene: 6.

This clonotype was counted many times. V usage is TRBV7-2 and J usage is TRBJ1-1; D possibly corresponds to TRBD1 (5 bases). The CDR3 has 16 residues. Trimming took off 0 bases at V and 0 bases at J, with 11 bases between the two ends. CDR1 is SGHTA and CDR2 is FQGNSA in the germline V gene. The CDR3 coding sequence is TGTGCCAGCAGCTTAGCTTCAGGGCACGTGAACACTGAAGCTTTCTTT. Translated, it gives CASSLASGHVNTEAFF.

This clonotype was counted ten times or more. This chain links TRBV11-2 with TRBJ1-3; 7 bases agree with TRBD1. Trimming took 4 bases from V and 0 from J; bases not matched to a gene: 9. CDR1 and CDR2 from the germline V gene are SGHAT and FQNNGV. CDR3 length equals 17 residues. The CDR3 DNA reads TGTGCCAGCAGCTCCGGATCGACAGGGTTCTCTGGAAACACCATATATTTT. It codes for CASSSGSTGFSGNTIYF. Drawing the rest from reference TRBV11-2 and TRBJ1-3, the complete variable domain is EAGVAQSPRYKIIEKRQSVAFWCNPISGHATLYWYQQILGQGPKLLIQFQNNGVVDDSQLPKDRFSAERLKGVDSTLKIQPAKLEDSAVYLCASSSGSTGFSGNTIYFGEGSWLTVV.